This TCR beta chain appears in the sequencing data of a study of Graves' ophthalmopathy and Graves' hyperthyroidism (dated by TCRdb to the late 2010s). The study in broad terms: A patient counted as having stable hyperthyroidism if there was no progression to ophthalmopathy within 18 months of follow-up. To tell Graves' ophthalmopathy apart from Graves' hyperthyroidism, and to predict which patients would progress to ophthalmopathy, the study relied on TCR beta repertoire signatures. In total, approximately 130 blood samples were TCR-sequenced: around 42 ophthalmopathy, some 75 hyperthyroidism and roughly 17 hyperthyroidism-to-ophthalmopathy patients. A discovery set of 100 patients (approximately 45 ophthalmopathy, 57 stable hyperthyroidism) was enrolled to explore V-J signatures distinguishing ophthalmopathy from hyperthyroidism. An independent validation cohort was composed of around 19 hyperthyroidism patients and around 15 patients who later progressed from hyperthyroidism to ophthalmopathy. In more than 5 hyperthyroidism patients, the T-cell repertoire of thyroid tissue was compared with the T-cell repertoire of blood. Once sampling was done, hyperthyroidism patients were given methimazole at a starting dose of 30 mg daily, while ophthalmopathy patients were given high-dose intravenous methylprednisolone.

TCR beta CDR3 regions were amplified from RNA transcripts for repertoire sequencing. The first round was an RT-PCR using HTBI primers with the Qiagen OneStep RT-PCR kit, and this first round was followed by a second-round multiplex PCR, then size selection and purification. The libraries underwent paired-end sequencing with 100 bp reads on an Illumina HiSeq2000. Processing in the source paper ran as follows. Reads were processed with SOAPnuke, discarding reads with adapters, uncalled bases, mean Phred below 15, or no exact constant-primer or identifier match. High-quality paired reads were merged with COPE v1.2.5. Each unique nucleotide sequence was treated as a clonotype, and MiTCR v1.1 was used to align the clonotypes to the IMGT TRB V, D and J references. Analysis was restricted to V-J combinations with a frequency above 0.0001, which covered over 98% of repertoires. For each V-J combination, a TCR clonal expansion and chaos score was defined as the ratio of F50 clonal expansion to chaos observed in the TCRdist matrix. Features were reduced by Welch's t-statistics and random forest to 10 to 15 V-J combinations, which fed a naive Bayes classifier. Thyroid-blood repertoire similarity was quantified with the Morisita-Horn index. Starting from the raw public reads, TCRdb applied fastp trimming at Q25, assembled clones with MiXCR and retained in-frame beta chains. Records with the same CDR3 protein are collapsed into one entry carrying the most frequent genes and DNA. None of the V and J calls come from the authors' own analysis; TCRdb made them. The sample table records roughly 600,000 distinct CDR3 sequences; just under 40% of these occur just once. About 4.2% of the sample is held by the ten biggest clonotypes.

Inclusive of the bounding cysteine and phenylalanine, the CDR3 is 15 residues long. The sequence is cut down to CDR3 DNA, 45 bases in frame from base 1. V ends up 6 bases short and J 2 bases short, with an unmatched junction base count of 9. The CDR1 and CDR2 encoded by the germline V gene (reference sequence) are MNHEY and SMNVEV. Patients with hyperthyroidism were aged 18 to 65 years, had been newly diagnosed, and had a disease duration of less than 2 months. Patients with other autoimmune diseases, uncontrolled infections, pregnancy or lactation were excluded from the study. Diagnosis was based on clinical symptoms, serum thyroxine, TRAb, thyroid ultrasound and orbital computed tomography. Trizol reagent was used to extract the total RNA, and its quality was then checked on an Agilent 2100 Bioanalyzer. This clonotype came up a few times. This clone's antigen is unknown. Qualities for individual bases were not recorded, and no much larger clone is one base off.

Study-level results and caveats: Ophthalmopathy was separated from stable hyperthyroidism by the 13-signature model with around 88% sensitivity and just under 84% specificity in cross-validation and with 80%/75% in the test set. Among expanded thyroid clonotypes with frequency above 0.001, most also showed up in blood, which suggests that blood repertoires may reflect the thyroid immune response. No statistical method was used to set the sample size in advance, and the investigators knew which group each participant was assigned to. In validation, the model predicted ophthalmopathy progression with 55% to 71% sensitivity and roughly 72% specificity; more than ten predicted patients were CT-confirmed with GO in a median of roughly 6.8 months.

Sequencing input: peripheral blood or thyroid tissue (not recorded which). Recombination linked TRBV27 to TRBJ2-7, with 8 junctional bases fitting TRBD1. The receptor's source is an adult man with Graves' hyperthyroidism. The CDR3 has the sequence CASSRYGQGTYEQYF. The sequence in DNA is TGTGCCAGCAGCCGGTATGGACAGGGTACCTACGAGCAGTACTTC.